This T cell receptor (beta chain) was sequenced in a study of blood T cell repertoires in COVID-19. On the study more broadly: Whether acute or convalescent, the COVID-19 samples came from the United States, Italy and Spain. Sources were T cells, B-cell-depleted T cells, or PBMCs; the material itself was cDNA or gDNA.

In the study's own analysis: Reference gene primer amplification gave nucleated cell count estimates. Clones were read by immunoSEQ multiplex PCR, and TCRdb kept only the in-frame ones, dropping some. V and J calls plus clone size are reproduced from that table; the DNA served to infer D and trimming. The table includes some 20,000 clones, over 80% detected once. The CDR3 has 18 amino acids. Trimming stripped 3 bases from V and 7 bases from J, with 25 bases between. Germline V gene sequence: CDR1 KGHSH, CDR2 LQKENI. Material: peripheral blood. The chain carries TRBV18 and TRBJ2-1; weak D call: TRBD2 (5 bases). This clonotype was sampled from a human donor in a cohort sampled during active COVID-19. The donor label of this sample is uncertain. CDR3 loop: CASSPQGSGVAFPNEQFF. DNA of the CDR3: TGTGCCAGCTCACCCCAAGGGAGCGGAGTGGCTTTTCCAAATGAGCAGTTCTTC.